The rows below give T cell receptor beta chains drawn from one sample of a study of lymphopenia after photon versus proton radiotherapy. The protocol was immunoSEQ multiplex PCR, while the TCRdb copy is restricted to in-frame clones and leaves out a portion. The table has roughly 15,000 clones, approximately 84% seen once. This sample comprised peripheral blood, obtained from a patient treated with proton-based radiotherapy. These receptors were obtained from a man between 65 and 80 years old with pancreatic cancer. Both conserved end residues are part of each CDR3. The D gene is left open where the match is weak. The size field is filled for only some rows; it gives once, few, many or a size class.

j_call | v_call | d_call | clone_size | cdr3_aa | cdr3_nt
TRBJ2-7 | TRBV18 | TRBD1 | once | CASSRDRDDEQYF | TGTGCCAGCTCCCGGGACAGGGACGACGAGCAGTACTTC
TRBJ2-1 | TRBV2 | - | once | CASSYRHPVRNEQFF | TGTGCCAGCAGTTACCGGCATCCCGTGAGGAATGAGCAGTTCTTC
TRBJ1-5 | TRBV30 | - | - | CAWSGKGLYPQPQHF | TGTGCCTGGAGTGGCAAAGGGCTTTACCCTCAGCCCCAGCATTTT
TRBJ2-3 | TRBV5-4 | TRBD2 | - | CASSLGLAGRGPDTQYF | TGTGCCAGCAGCTTGGGACTAGCGGGACGGGGGCCAGATACGCAGTATTTT
TRBJ1-2 | TRBV10-3 | TRBD1 | - | CAISTGTGGQGYGYTF | TGTGCCATCAGCACCGGGACAGGGGGCCAGGGCTATGGCTACACCTTC
TRBJ1-1 | TRBV4-1 | - | - | CASSRRQFTEAFF | TGCGCCAGCAGCCGAAGACAGTTCACTGAAGCTTTCTTT
TRBJ1-1 | TRBV29-1 | TRBD1 | - | CSVAPSGTGSEAFF | TGCAGCGTAGCACCCTCCGGGACAGGGAGTGAAGCTTTCTTT
TRBJ2-1 | TRBV4-1 | TRBD2 | few | CASSFSGGAPGEQFF | TGCGCCAGCAGCTTTAGCGGGGGGGCCCCCGGTGAGCAGTTCTTC
TRBJ1-2 | TRBV15 | - | - | CATSRGTPGWGGYTF | TGTGCCACCAGCAGAGGGACCCCAGGGTGGGGTGGCTACACCTTC
TRBJ1-5 | TRBV2 | - | - | CASRAGPQPQHF | TGTGCCAGCAGGGCAGGTCCTCAGCCCCAGCATTTT
TRBJ1-6 | TRBV19 | TRBD1 | - | CASSIFRGQPNSPLHF | TGTGCCAGTAGTATATTTCGGGGACAGCCCAATTCACCCCTCCACTTT
TRBJ1-2 | TRBV6-4 | TRBD1 | - | CASSEDSAGGGYTF | TGTGCCAGCAGCGAGGACAGTGCAGGGGGTGGCTACACCTTC
TRBJ2-2 | TRBV19 | TRBD1 | - | CASHIGDRRTGELFF | TGTGCCAGTCATATCGGGGACAGACGGACCGGGGAGCTGTTTTTT
TRBJ2-5 | TRBV7-6 | - | - | CASSSSGTQYF | TGTGCCAGCAGCTCCTCGGGAACCCAGTACTTC
TRBJ2-3 | TRBV6-4 | - | once | CASSELSSTDAQYF | TGTGCCAGCAGTGAGCTATCTAGCACAGATGCGCAGTATTTT
TRBJ2-5 | TRBV11-2 | TRBD2 | - | CASSPRPLAGGDQETQYF | TGTGCCAGCAGCCCTCGCCCTCTAGCGGGGGGCGACCAAGAGACCCAGTACTTC
TRBJ2-7 | TRBV6-5 | - | - | CASSYGGSYEQYF | TGTGCCAGCAGTTACGGGGGCTCCTACGAGCAGTACTTC
TRBJ1-5 | TRBV12-5 | - | - | CASGLSIGQPQHF | TGTGCTAGTGGTTTGAGTATAGGCCAGCCCCAGCATTTT
TRBJ2-3 | TRBV27 | - | - | CASIERNTDTQYF | TGTGCCAGCATAGAGAGAAACACAGATACGCAGTATTTT
TRBJ1-1 | TRBV30 | TRBD1 | - | CAWQGETEAFF | TGTGCCTGGCAGGGGGAAACTGAAGCTTTCTTT
TRBJ1-2 | TRBV13 | - | - | CASSPRYRNGYGYTF | TGTGCCAGCAGCCCCCGTTACAGGAATGGCTATGGCTACACCTTC
TRBJ1-3 | TRBV5-1 | - | - | CASGLAGQASGNTIYF | TGCGCCAGCGGCTTGGCCGGGCAGGCCTCTGGAAACACCATATATTTT
TRBJ1-2 | TRBV7-9 | - | - | CASENLYRGYGYTF | TGTGCCAGCGAGAACCTTTATCGGGGATATGGCTACACCTTC
TRBJ1-6 | TRBV7-3 | - | - | CASSLRSPNSPLHF | TGTGCCAGCAGCTTAAGGAGCCCGAATTCACCCCTCCACTTT
TRBJ2-2 | TRBV11-3 | - | - | CASSFPGYTGELFF | TGTGCCAGCAGCTTTCCAGGGTACACCGGGGAGCTGTTTTTT
TRBJ1-5 | TRBV10-2 | - | - | CASKGMGEQPQHF | TGCGCCAGCAAGGGTATGGGGGAACAGCCCCAGCATTTT
TRBJ1-2 | TRBV7-9 | - | - | CASSRSGTQANYGYTF | TGTGCCAGCAGTCGCTCCGGGACACAAGCTAACTATGGCTACACCTTC
TRBJ1-1 | TRBV27 | - | - | CASSVQGYTEAFF | TGTGCCAGCAGTGTACAGGGTTACACTGAAGCTTTCTTT
TRBJ1-1 | TRBV5-1 | - | - | CASSSPRGAFF | TGCGCCAGCAGCTCCCCCCGTGGAGCTTTCTTT
TRBJ2-1 | TRBV29-1 | TRBD2 | - | CSVGLAGGLSSYNEQFF | TGCAGCGTAGGACTAGCGGGAGGCTTGAGCTCCTACAATGAGCAGTTCTTC
TRBJ2-3 | TRBV5-1 | - | once | CASSLGDSTDTQYF | TGCGCCAGCAGCTTAGGGGACAGCACAGATACGCAGTATTTT
TRBJ1-4 | TRBV2 | TRBD1 | - | CASRPLTGDEKLFF | TGTGCCAGCAGACCCTTGACAGGGGACGAAAAACTGTTTTTT
TRBJ2-7 | TRBV28 | TRBD1 | - | CASNPSGTGKNEQYF | TGTGCCAGCAACCCCTCCGGGACAGGGAAGAACGAGCAGTACTTC
TRBJ2-7 | TRBV11-2 | - | - | CASSSGTVSSYEQYF | TGTGCCAGCAGCTCTGGGACGGTAAGCTCCTACGAGCAGTACTTC
TRBJ2-4 | TRBV5-1 | - | - | CASSEGPRAKNIQYF | TGCGCCAGCAGCGAGGGACCCCGAGCCAAAAACATTCAGTACTTC
TRBJ2-5 | TRBV7-6 | - | - | CASSHQVRETQYF | TGTGCCAGCAGCCATCAAGTCCGGGAGACCCAGTACTTC
TRBJ1-6 | TRBV11-2 | - | - | CASSEGGYSPLHF | TGTGCCAGCAGCGAGGGGGGTTATTCACCCCTCCACTTT
TRBJ2-1 | TRBV7-6 | TRBD2 | - | CASSLVASGRRSYNEQFF | TGTGCCAGCAGCTTAGTGGCTAGCGGGAGAAGGTCCTACAATGAGCAGTTCTTC
TRBJ2-5 | TRBV5-1 | - | - | CASSTWDSPETQYF | TGTGCCAGCAGCACCTGGGACTCTCCAGAGACCCAGTACTTC
TRBJ2-2 | TRBV2 | TRBD1 | - | CASGYRDRGTGELFF | TGTGCCAGCGGGTACCGGGACAGGGGAACCGGGGAGCTGTTTTTT
TRBJ2-7 | TRBV29-1 | TRBD1 | - | CSGARQGWDEQYF | TGCAGCGGGGCAAGACAGGGGTGGGACGAGCAGTACTTC
TRBJ2-2 | TRBV29-1 | - | - | CSVSQGANTGELFF | TGCAGCGTCTCGCAGGGAGCGAACACCGGGGAGCTGTTTTTT
TRBJ1-1 | TRBV15 | - | few | CATSRDGGRAHTEAFF | TGTGCCACCAGCAGAGATGGGGGGAGGGCGCACACTGAAGCTTTCTTT
TRBJ1-2 | TRBV6-1 | - | - | CASSELGNYGYTF | TGTGCCAGCAGTGAATTGGGCAACTATGGCTACACCTTC
TRBJ1-5 | TRBV19 | - | - | CASCGPEEPQHF | TGTGCCAGTTGCGGGCCCGAAGAACCCCAGCATTTT
TRBJ2-3 | TRBV28 | TRBD2 | - | CASSLLGGGGGAADTQYF | TGTGCCAGCAGTTTGCTAGGAGGTGGCGGGGGGGCCGCAGATACGCAGTATTTT
TRBJ2-5 | TRBV7-9 | - | - | CASSLGSLAGETQYF | TGTGCCAGCAGCTTAGGATCCCTAGCAGGGGAGACCCAGTACTTC
TRBJ1-4 | TRBV7-2 | - | few | CASSQYREKLFF | TGTGCCAGCAGCCAATACAGGGAAAAACTGTTTTTT
TRBJ2-1 | TRBV2 | TRBD2 | - | CASSAGTSGTLQFF | TGTGCCAGCAGCGCCGGGACTAGCGGGACACTGCAGTTCTTC
TRBJ1-2 | TRBV18 | TRBD1 | - | CASLGATGGYGYTF | TGTGCCAGCTTAGGGGCGACAGGGGGCTATGGCTACACCTTC
TRBJ1-1 | TRBV18 | - | few | CASSPELPSNTEAFF | TGTGCCAGCTCACCAGAACTCCCTTCGAACACTGAAGCTTTCTTT
TRBJ2-3 | TRBV30 | - | - | CAWSAAADTQYF | TGTGCCTGGAGCGCAGCGGCAGATACGCAGTATTTT
TRBJ2-3 | TRBV5-1 | TRBD1 | once | CASSLKQGYTDTQYF | TGCGCCAGCAGCTTGAAACAGGGGTACACAGATACGCAGTATTTT